Listed here are 15 T cell receptor beta chains from one sample, sequenced in a study of spatial heterogeneity in lung cancer. Findings and limits, study-wide: Tracking of tumor mutation counts was seen in expanded intratumoral alpha and beta TCR counts.

Antigens for these TCRs are unknown. The time point here: sample taken at primary tumor resection. TCRdb processed the 5' RACE reads anew with MiXCR; each CDR3 protein has one entry. The top ten hold roughly a sixth of the sample, which has some 1,200 distinct CDR3 sequences, under 15% seen once. Specimen: lung tumor tissue, collected at surgery. These receptors were collected from a male donor with early-stage non-small cell lung cancer.

In its sample, this clonotype ranks as medium-sized (0.01 to 0.1%). A library prepared for alpha chains yielded this beta chain as an off-target read; its size is of little meaning. The V and J genes are TRBV20-1 and TRBJ2-5; 8 bases match TRBD2. V was clipped by 5 bases and J by 5 bases; unmatched bases: 13. The length of the CDR3 is 15 residues. Per the germline V gene, CDR1 is DFQATT and CDR2 is SNEGSKA (reference sequence). CDR3 sequence (DNA): TGCAGTGCTCTGGGAAGCGGGGGTTTGGGGGAGACCCAGTACTTC. The encoded protein is CSALGSGGLGETQYF.

With regard to this clonotype: This beta chain turned up in a library designed for alpha chains; as an off-target read, its abundance says little. V gene TRBV7-8 combines with J gene TRBJ2-5; D is undetermined. The CDR3 length is 16 residues. V was pared by 5 bases and J by 5 bases, with 21 bases between. Germline-derived CDR1 and CDR2 are SGHVS and FQNEAQ. CDR3 residues: CASSTRNTRTRETQYF. CDR3 coding DNA: TGTGCCAGCAGCACAAGGAACACCCGAACCCGCGAGACCCAGTACTTC.

By sample fraction, this clonotype is medium-sized (0.01 to 0.1%). Found in a library prepared for alpha chains, this beta chain is an off-target read, and its abundance has little meaning. The rearrangement uses TRBV7-9 and TRBJ2-3; perhaps TRBD1 as D (5 bases). Per germline, CDR1 SEHNR and CDR2 FQNEAQ (reference sequence). The CDR3 contains 13 residues. The germline V and J ends were trimmed by 4 bases and 1 base, with 6 bases remaining between them. The CDR3 spells CASSSGRTDTQYF. CDR3 in DNA: TGTGCCAGCAGCTCAGGGCGCACAGATACGCAGTATTTT. Supplemented by reference TRBV7-9 and TRBJ2-3, the full variable domain reads DTGVSQNPRHKITKRGQNVTFRCDPISEHNRLYWYRQTLGQGPEFLTYFQNEAQLEKSRLLSDRFSAERPKGSFSTLEIQRTEQGDSAMYLCASSSGRTDTQYFGPGTRLTVL.

This clonotype qualifies as large. This beta chain is a stray sequence in a library constructed for alpha chains; its clone size is not meaningful. J is TRBJ1-6 and V is TRBV27; D is uncertain. Germline loops: CDR1 MNHEY, CDR2 SMNVEV (reference sequence). Trimming pared 3 bases from V and 4 bases from J, leaving 10 bases between. The CDR3 is 15 residues long. CDR3 region: CASSFGQSYNSPLHF. CDR3 coding DNA: TGTGCCAGCAGTTTCGGCCAGTCTTATAATTCACCCCTCCACTTT.

This clonotype is labeled large. This beta chain is a stray read from a library made for alpha chains; its abundance is not meaningful. This chain joins TRBV27 and TRBJ2-3; D is possibly TRBD1 (6 bases). The CDR3 has 14 residues. Per germline, CDR1 MNHEY and CDR2 SMNVEV (reference sequence). Trimming stripped 3 bases from V and 0 bases from J, with 7 bases between. CDR3 sequence: CASSLDRSTDTQYF. In DNA form, the CDR3 reads TGTGCCAGCAGTTTGGACAGAAGCACAGATACGCAGTATTTT.

Regarding this clonotype: This beta chain was picked up by a library intended for alpha chains and is off target, so its count carries little meaning. The chain joins TRBV27 to TRBJ2-5; perhaps TRBD1 as D (5 bases). Trimming stripped 7 bases from V and 5 bases from J, with 8 bases between. The length of the CDR3 is 11 residues. Germline-derived CDR1 and CDR2 are MNHEY and SMNVEV (reference sequence). The CDR3 reads CASISGETQYF. In DNA, the CDR3 is TGTGCCAGCATCTCAGGGGAGACCCAGTACTTC.

This clonotype was recorded many times. For a library built for alpha chains, this beta chain is a stray read; little rests on its size. This chain joins TRBV12-3 or TRBV12-4 and TRBJ1-5, with 11 nucleotides matching TRBD1. The ends lost 4 bases at V and 2 bases at J; junction bases unmatched: 1. The CDR3 loop spans 15 amino acids. In DNA, the CDR3 is TGTGCCAGCAGTTGGACAGGGGGCGGCAATCAGCCCCAGCATTTT. Its translation: CASSWTGGGNQPQHF.

By share, this clonotype ranks as large. A library made for alpha chains picked up this beta chain off target, so its size means little. The chain employs TRBV5-6 and TRBJ1-1; D ambiguous. Looked up from germline, CDR1 is SGHDT and CDR2 is YYEEEE. V gave up 5 bases and J gave up 6 bases, with 20 bases separating them. The CDR3 loop spans 15 amino acids. The CDR3 DNA reads as TGTGCCAGCAGTCCGACGGCAACGAGTAGAGCTGAAGCTTTCTTT. This sequence encodes CASSPTATSRAEAFF.

Within the sample, this clonotype is large. This beta chain represents an off-target read in a library built for alpha chains; its size is of limited meaning. CDR3 protein: CASSFPGTANTEAFF. The CDR3 DNA reads as TGTGCCAGCAGCTTTCCCGGGACAGCTAACACTGAAGCTTTCTTT. The chain couples TRBV7-8 to TRBJ1-1, with 7 bases identical to TRBD1. V lost 3 bases, J lost 2 bases, and 6 bases stayed unmatched. This CDR3 region has 15 residues. Germline V gives CDR1 SGHVS, CDR2 FQNEAQ. Filled out from reference TRBV7-8 and TRBJ1-1, the complete variable domain reads GAGVSQSPRYKVAKRGQDVALRCDPISGHVSLFWYQQALGQGPEFLTYFQNEAQLDKSGLPSDRFFAERPEGSVSTLKIQRTQQEDSAVYLCASSFPGTANTEAFFGQGTRLTVV.

By sample fraction, this clonotype is medium-sized. This beta chain appears as a stray read in a library generated for alpha chains; its size is not informative. The genes are TRBV5-6 and TRBJ1-4; D remains unclear. Germline assignment: CDR1 SGHDT and CDR2 YYEEEE. V lost 2 bases, J lost 6 bases, and 8 bases lay in between. The CDR3 length is 13 residues. CDR3 sequence: CASSLVLDEKLFF. CDR3 in DNA: TGTGCCAGCAGCTTAGTCCTCGATGAAAAACTGTTTTTT.

By share, this clonotype counts as medium-sized (0.01 to 0.1%). This beta chain came through as a stray read in a library set up for alpha chains, and its size says little. This chain uses TRBV10-1 with TRBJ2-2; tentative D call: TRBD1 (8 bases). V was pared by 6 bases and J by 4 bases, with 15 bases between. The CDR3 loop spans 15 amino acids. CDR1 is WNHNN and CDR2 is SYGVQD in the germline V gene (reference sequence). The CDR3 spells CASRSGTGPTGELFF. The CDR3 coding sequence is TGCGCCAGCAGGAGCGGGACAGGACCCACCGGGGAGCTGTTTTTT.

By share of the sample, this clonotype is large. This beta chain is a stray read from a library made for alpha chains; its abundance is not meaningful. The rearrangement joins TRBV27 to TRBJ2-7; no clear D gene. Germline lookup yields CDR1 MNHEY and CDR2 SMNVEV (reference sequence). This CDR3 has 15 residues. V lost 6 bases, J lost 3 bases, and 18 bases lay in between. The CDR3 loop is CASRPGPKAFYEQYF. As DNA, the CDR3 is TGTGCCAGCAGACCTGGACCCAAGGCCTTCTACGAGCAGTACTTC.

A note on this clonotype: This beta chain is an off-target read within a library intended for alpha chains, so its frequency means little. J is TRBJ1-5 and V is TRBV2; D is perhaps TRBD1 (5 bases). Trimming stripped 6 bases from V and 5 bases from J, with 17 bases between. The CDR3 loop spans 15 amino acids. CDR1 SNHLY and CDR2 FYNNEI come from the germline V gene. CDR3 sequence reads: CASSLEQGRHQPQHF. Written as DNA, the CDR3 is TGTGCCAGCAGCCTCGAGCAGGGTAGACATCAGCCCCAGCATTTT. Complete variable domain (other parts from reference TRBV2 and TRBJ1-5): EPEVTQTPSHQVTQMGQEVILRCVPISNHLYFYWYRQILGQKVEFLVSFYNNEISEKSEIFDDQFSVERPDGSNFTLKIRSTKLEDSAMYFCASSLEQGRHQPQHFGDGTRLSIL.

This clonotype was seen ten or more times. This beta chain is a stray read from a library made for alpha chains; its abundance is not meaningful. The chain combines TRBV7-8 with TRBJ2-5, with D possibly being TRBD2 (5 bases). Trimming removed 3 bases from V and 1 base from J, with 12 bases in between. Germline V lookup: CDR1 SGHVS, CDR2 FQNEAQ. The CDR3 runs to 15 residues. CDR3 sequence reads: CASSFRGIGQETQYF. The CDR3 bases are TGTGCCAGCAGCTTCAGAGGGATCGGCCAAGAGACCCAGTACTTC.

In this sample, this clonotype is large (0.1 to 1%). This beta chain is an unintended read in a library built for alpha chains; its size means little. The chain links TRBV28 to TRBJ1-6; possibly TRBD1 for D (6 bases). This CDR3 is 19 amino acids long. Trimming pared 7 bases from V and 0 bases from J, leaving 22 bases between. Germline V gene lookup returns CDR1 MDHEN and CDR2 SYDVKM. CDR3 amino acids: CASNPRTVQEFSYNSPLHF. For the CDR3, the DNA is TGTGCCAGCAATCCGAGGACAGTCCAAGAATTCTCCTATAATTCACCCCTCCACTTT.